This TCR beta chain stems from a study of cytomegalovirus exposure and HLA in healthy donors. Primers: 60 Vbeta forward and 13 Jbeta reverse. Some clones are missing from TCRdb's copy, which holds only in-frame ones; the method was immunoSEQ multiplex PCR. In the table there are approximately 170,000 clones, around four fifths of which are singletons. Germline-derived CDR1 and CDR2 are SGHRS and YFSETQ. Between the trimmed V and J ends, which lost 0 bases and 12 bases, there was a span of 19 bases. CDR3 length: 15 residues. This clonotype was obtained from a man between 18 and 29 years old in good health and CMV-seropositive. The V and J genes are TRBV5-1 and TRBJ2-1, with a weak D call TRBD1 (5 bases). The sequencing sample was made of PBMCs. The CDR3 coding sequence is TGCGCCAGCAGCTTGGAAGGCAGGGTGGGCATTGGGCAGTTCTTC. Protein product: CASSLEGRVGIGQFF.